The T cell receptor beta chain under discussion was sequenced for a study of T-cell reconstitution after alpha-beta-depleted transplantation in children. Library preparation (for TCRbeta) was performed with unique molecular identifiers. TCRdb recomputed calls from the PCR reads with MiXCR, one row per CDR3 protein. The data show 300,000 or so distinct CDR3 sequences, 23% seen once. This clonotype occurred a few times. One junction end disagrees with the germline gene, perhaps due to a read error. The TCR sequence derives from a male patient under 18 who had a stem cell transplant for acute lymphoblastic leukemia, so the T cells may come from the graft donor. The source material was PBMCs, mostly from graft donor cells, sampled 180 days after TCRalphabeta/CD19-depleted stem cell transplant.

The DNA of the CDR3 is TGCAGTGCTTCCGCCGGGACTAGCGGGTCCTACGGGCAGTACTTC. This sequence encodes CSASAGTSGSYGQYF. J is TRBJ2-7 and V is TRBV20-1; 12 positions match TRBD2. CDR1 and CDR2 (germline): DFQATT, SNEGSKA (reference sequence). CDR3 length: 15 residues.